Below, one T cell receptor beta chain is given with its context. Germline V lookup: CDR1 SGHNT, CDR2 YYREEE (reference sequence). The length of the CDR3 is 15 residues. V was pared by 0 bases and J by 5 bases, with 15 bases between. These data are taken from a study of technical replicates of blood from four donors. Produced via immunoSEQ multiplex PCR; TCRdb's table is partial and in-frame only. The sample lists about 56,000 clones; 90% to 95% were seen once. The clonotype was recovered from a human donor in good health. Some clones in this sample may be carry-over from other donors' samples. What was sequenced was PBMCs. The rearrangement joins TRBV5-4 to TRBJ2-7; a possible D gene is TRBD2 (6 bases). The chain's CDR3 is CASSLGQGGFHEQYF. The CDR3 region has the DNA TGTGCCAGCAGCTTGGGCCAGGGAGGATTCCACGAGCAGTACTTC.